The rows below give T cell receptor beta chains drawn from one sample of a study of kidney transplant recipient with SARS-CoV-2 infection. TCRdb passed the reads through MiXCR, listing each CDR3 protein once. The sample holds 200,000 to 300,000 distinct CDR3 sequences, around 28% seen once. The sequencing here drew on a blood sample, taken at baseline and between days 110 and 120 from a kidney transplant recipient. These receptors were taken from a male patient in his thirties who had COVID-19 and was a kidney transplant recipient. Some of the T cells may derive from the graft donor. Each CDR3 is given with its conserved first and last residue. The D gene is left open where the match is weak. Expanded clones get a size class; other rows say once, few or many, or leave the size out.

j_call | d_call | v_call | clone_size | cdr3_nt | cdr3_aa
TRBJ2-7 | - | TRBV6-6 | many | TGTGCCAGCAGTTATTTCGGGACAAACACCTACGAGCAGTACTTC | CASSYFGTNTYEQYF
TRBJ2-3 | TRBD1 | TRBV9 | many | TGTGCCAGCAGCGCTCAGGGGGCGTTTTACACAGATACGCAGTATTTT | CASSAQGAFYTDTQYF
TRBJ2-2 | - | TRBV3-1 | - | TGTGCCAGCAGCGAGGCAATTCCCATTTCAGGCTTGACCGGGGAGCTGCTTTTT | CASSEAIPISGLTGELLF
TRBJ1-4 | TRBD1 | TRBV19 | many | TGTGCCAGTAGCCGGGACAGGGAAGACGAAAAACTGTTTTTT | CASSRDREDEKLFF
TRBJ1-5 | - | TRBV5-1 | many | TGCGCCAGCAGCCCGGGGTGGGTCCAGGGCGACAATCAGCCCCAGCATTTT | CASSPGWVQGDNQPQHF
TRBJ2-7 | TRBD2 | TRBV6-4 | many | TGTGCCAGCAGTGATTCCCTAGCGGGAATCTACGAGCAGTACTTC | CASSDSLAGIYEQYF
TRBJ2-1 | - | TRBV20-1 | many | TGCAGTGCTAGAGATTTCGGACCAACGAGCTCCTACAATGAGCAGTTCTTC | CSARDFGPTSSYNEQFF
TRBJ1-4 | TRBD1 | TRBV30 | many | TGTGCCTGGAGTGTACAGGGGGCGGTTGAAAAACTGTTTTTT | CAWSVQGAVEKLFF
TRBJ2-1 | - | TRBV20-1 | few | TGCAGCACGCTTCCCCCTGCGGGGAGTGGCAATGAGCAGTTCTTC | CSTLPPAGSGNEQFF
TRBJ1-2 | - | TRBV6-8 | many | TGCGCCAGCAGTCACCGAAGAAGATCGCGAAAGACCTATGGCTACACCTTC | CASSHRRRSRKTYGYTF
TRBJ2-5 | - | TRBV12-3/TRBV12-4 | - | TGTGCCAGCAGCATACAGCAAATCCAAGAGACCCAGTACTTC | CASSIQQIQETQYF
TRBJ2-5 | - | TRBV3-1 | many | TGTGCCAGCAGCGTAACGTCTCCCATTTCTTTCTCTGAGACCCAGTACTTC | CASSVTSPISFSETQYF
TRBJ1-4 | TRBD1 | TRBV28 | many | TGTGCCAGCAGACCCCCGGGACAGGGTAATATTGAAAAACTGTTTTTT | CASRPPGQGNIEKLFF
TRBJ2-3 | - | TRBV5-1 | many | TGCGCCAGCAGCTGGGGACTGTTCGCAGATACGCAGTATTTT | CASSWGLFADTQYF
TRBJ1-1 | - | TRBV30 | many | TGTGGTTTGGGGGGGGGAGCTTTCTTT | CGLGGGAFF
TRBJ2-1 | TRBD2 | TRBV6-8 | many | TGTGCCAGCACCAGACTAGCGGGAGGAGCGAATGAGCAGTTCTTC | CASTRLAGGANEQFF
TRBJ2-5 | TRBD2 | TRBV5-1 | many | TGCGCCAGCAGCTTGGGGCTAGCGGGAGCCTCCGGGACCCAGTACTTC | CASSLGLAGASGTQYF
TRBJ2-2 | - | TRBV3-1 | many | TGTGCCAGCAGCGAGGTTAGTCCCATTTCAGGCTTGACCGGGGAGCTGTTTTTT | CASSEVSPISGLTGELFF
TRBJ2-7 | - | TRBV28 | many | TGTGCCAGCAGTTTAGGTCTGTGGGCTCTTACCTACGAGCAGTACTTC | CASSLGLWALTYEQYF
TRBJ2-5 | - | TRBV15 | many | TGTGCCACCAGCAGAGGCGGCCGAGAGACCCAGTACTTC | CATSRGGRETQYF
TRBJ2-7 | TRBD2 | TRBV20-1 | many | TGCAGTGCTCGACGGGGGGACTACGAGCAGTACTTC | CSARRGDYEQYF
TRBJ2-2 | - | TRBV12-3/TRBV12-4 | many | TGTGCCAGCAGTCCGACGGACGGGGAGAACACCGGGGAGCTGTTTTTT | CASSPTDGENTGELFF
TRBJ1-2 | - | TRBV11-2 | many | TGTGCCAGCAGCCCGGCAGGAACAAGCAGAAAGACCTATGGCTACACCTTC | CASSPAGTSRKTYGYTF
TRBJ2-4 | TRBD2 | TRBV12-3/TRBV12-4 | - | TGCGCCAGCAGTTCAGGGACTAGCGGGAGGATCGGTGAGCAGTCCTTC | CASSSGTSGRIGEQSF
TRBJ2-3 | TRBD2 | TRBV6-5 | - | TGTGCCAGCCCGGGACTAGCGGGAGGATTCACAGATACGCAGTATTTT | CASPGLAGGFTDTQYF
TRBJ2-3 | TRBD2 | TRBV4-2 | - | TGTGCCAGCGGCCAGGAAGGGTCTAGCGGGAACCCCACAGATACGCAGTATTTT | CASGQEGSSGNPTDTQYF
TRBJ1-2 | - | TRBV7-8 | many | TGTGCCAGCAGCCTCCGACTGTTTACCCGAAAGACCTATGGCTACACCTTC | CASSLRLFTRKTYGYTF
TRBJ2-7 | TRBD2 | TRBV7-9 | many | TGTGCCAGCAGCCTCCTAGCGGGAACTTGGGAGCAGTACTTC | CASSLLAGTWEQYF
TRBJ2-1 | TRBD2 | TRBV15 | - | TGTGCCACCAGCAGAGATAGCGGGGGGGCCAATGAGCAGTTCTTC | CATSRDSGGANEQFF
TRBJ2-7 | - | TRBV10-1 | many | TGCGCCAGCAGTGAGTTGAACGAGCAGTACTTC | CASSELNEQYF
TRBJ1-5 | - | TRBV7-9 | many | TGTGCCAGCAGCTTAGGTGCAGGGGATAATCAGCCCCAGCATTTT | CASSLGAGDNQPQHF
TRBJ2-3 | TRBD1 | TRBV5-5 | - | TGTGCCAGCAGCTTTATGGGGACAGGGGGCCGAGATACGCAGTATTTT | CASSFMGTGGRDTQYF
TRBJ1-1 | TRBD1 | TRBV30 | - | TGTGCCGGCCTACAGGGGGGAAGAACTGAAGCTTTCTTT | CAGLQGGRTEAFF
TRBJ2-7 | - | TRBV5-1 | many | TGCGCCAGCAGCCAGGACAGTAGTACCAACGAGCAGTACTTC | CASSQDSSTNEQYF
TRBJ1-4 | - | TRBV7-9 | many | TGTGCCAGCAGCTTAGTATTCGGGGGCCTGGGGACTAATGAAAAACTGTTTTTT | CASSLVFGGLGTNEKLFF
TRBJ2-5 | - | TRBV3-1 | many | TGTGCCAGCAGCAAGATCTGTCCCATTTCTTTCTCTGAGACCCAGTACTTC | CASSKICPISFSETQYF
TRBJ2-5 | TRBD1 | TRBV2 | - | TGTGCCAGCAGTTTACGGACAGGGGTGGAGACCCAGTACTTC | CASSLRTGVETQYF
TRBJ2-3 | TRBD2 | TRBV12-3/TRBV12-4 | - | TGTGCCAGCAGTTTACCGGGACACCCACGGGAGGGTACGCAGTATTTT | CASSLPGHPREGTQYF
TRBJ2-3 | - | TRBV21-1 | many | TGTGCCAGCAGTTTCTCGTTAGCTACAGTCATGCAAGATACGCAGTATTTT | CASSFSLATVMQDTQYF
TRBJ1-1 | - | TRBV14 | few | TGTGCCAGCAGCACCAGGGTAGGGAACACTGAAGCTTTCTTT | CASSTRVGNTEAFF
TRBJ1-6 | - | TRBV6-5 | - | TGTGCCAGCAGTTACTCAGGGACGTATACACCCCTCCACTTT | CASSYSGTYTPLHF
TRBJ2-1 | - | TRBV5-5 | many | TGTGCCAGCAGCTTCATTTCAGGGGCCGGAGATGAGCAGTTCTTC | CASSFISGAGDEQFF
TRBJ2-5 | - | TRBV9 | many | TGTGCCAGCAGCGTTGGAGTTCTTATTGAGACCCAGTACTTC | CASSVGVLIETQYF
TRBJ1-1 | - | TRBV7-9 | many | TGTGCCAGCAGCCGATCCCAGGGGAGCACTGAAGCTTTCTTT | CASSRSQGSTEAFF
TRBJ2-4 | - | TRBV11-2 | - | TGTGCCAGCAGCTTAGTTTTCATGGGGGCTGGAAACATTCAGTACTTC | CASSLVFMGAGNIQYF
TRBJ1-1 | - | TRBV6-2/TRBV6-3 | - | TGTGCCAGCGGGGGGGGACTGAACACTGAAGCTTTCTTT | CASGGGLNTEAFF
TRBJ2-2 | - | TRBV10-1 | many | TGCGCCAGCAGTTACGGTCACGCGAACACCGGGGAGCTGTTTTTT | CASSYGHANTGELFF
TRBJ2-5 | - | TRBV7-7 | few | TGTGCCAGCAGCCTTGAGGGAATAGGAGAGACCCAGTACTTC | CASSLEGIGETQYF
TRBJ1-2 | - | TRBV12-3/TRBV12-4 | many | TGTGCCAGCAGTGGAATTCCCAGCTTCCGAAAGACCTATGGCTACACCTTC | CASSGIPSFRKTYGYTF
TRBJ2-3 | - | TRBV6-2/TRBV6-3 | few | TGTGCCAGCCGCGAATCTAGCACAGATACGCAGTATTTT | CASRESSTDTQYF
TRBJ1-2 | - | TRBV11-2 | many | TGTGCCAGCAGCCTGGGCCAAACAAGCAGAAAGACCTATGGCTACACCTTC | CASSLGQTSRKTYGYTF
TRBJ2-1 | TRBD1 | TRBV28 | - | TGTGCCAGCAGCCCTACAGGGGCCGGATCCTACAATGAGCAGTTCTTC | CASSPTGAGSYNEQFF
TRBJ1-1 | - | TRBV7-9 | many | TGTGCCAGCAGCTTAATTGCGCAACTGAACACTGAAGCTTTCTTT | CASSLIAQLNTEAFF